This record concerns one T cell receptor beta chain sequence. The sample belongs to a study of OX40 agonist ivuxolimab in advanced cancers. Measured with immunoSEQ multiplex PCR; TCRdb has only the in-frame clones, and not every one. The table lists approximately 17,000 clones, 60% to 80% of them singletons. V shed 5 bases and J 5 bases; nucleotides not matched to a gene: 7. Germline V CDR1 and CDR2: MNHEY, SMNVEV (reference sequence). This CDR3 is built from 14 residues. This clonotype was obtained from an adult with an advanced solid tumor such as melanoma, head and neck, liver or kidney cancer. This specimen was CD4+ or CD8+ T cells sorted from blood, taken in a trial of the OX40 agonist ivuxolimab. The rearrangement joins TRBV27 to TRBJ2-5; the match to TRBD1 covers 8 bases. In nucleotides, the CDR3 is TGTGCCAGCAGTACCTCAGGGGGCGGCGAGACCCAGTACTTC. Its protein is CASSTSGGGETQYF.